One and the same sample provided the 29 T cell receptor beta chains below, sequenced in a study of cytomegalovirus exposure and HLA in healthy donors. In the PCR, 60 Vbeta and 13 Jbeta primers were used. Using immunoSEQ multiplex PCR, the repertoire was profiled, and TCRdb retains in-frame clones only, with some absent. The data contain 130,000 to 150,000 clones, around three quarters of them singletons. The sample comprised PBMCs. The receptors here all came from a man aged 40-49 years in good health and CMV-seropositive.

The chain couples TRBV29-1 to TRBJ2-5, with 7 nucleotides matching TRBD1. J gave up 1 base and V 6 bases, and 5 bases lay outside the gene matches. Germline V CDR1 and CDR2: SQVTM, ANQGSEA. CDR3 length: 13 amino acids. The DNA of the CDR3 is TGCAGCGTCGAGACAGGGACCCAAGAGACCCAGTACTTC. It encodes CSVETGTQETQYF.

J is TRBJ1-2 and V is TRBV29-1; a weak D match, TRBD1 (6 bases). Germline CDR1 reads SQVTM; CDR2 reads ANQGSEA. V was cut by 1 base and J by 4 bases, with 13 bases left in between. The CDR3 sequence is 14 residues long. CDR3 nucleotide sequence: TGCAGCGTTGAAGGAAACAGGGAGGGCTATGGCTACACCTTC. Protein sequence: CSVEGNREGYGYTF.

As to this clone: An end of the junction does not agree with germline; a read error may underlie this. Distinct nucleotide sequences in the sample also encode this CDR3. J is TRBJ1-3 and V is TRBV29-1; 8 nucleotides align to TRBD1. Germline-derived CDR1 and CDR2 are SQVTM and ANQGSEA. The CDR3 is 13 amino acids. CDR3 region: CSALSGGRNTIYF. DNA of the CDR3: TGCAGCGCCTTATCAGGGGGCAGAAACACCATATACTTT.

J is TRBJ2-7 and V is TRBV30; 8 positions agree with TRBD1. The CDR3 is made up of 14 amino acids. Losses at the gene ends were 5 bases for V and 1 base for J; bases not matched to a gene: 7. Germline V lookup: CDR1 GTSNPN, CDR2 SVGIG (reference sequence). For the CDR3, the DNA is TGTGCCTGGGGACCTAGACAGGGGTCCTACGAGCAGTACTTC. Translation: CAWGPRQGSYEQYF.

The V gene is TRBV6-6, the J gene TRBJ2-3; D might be TRBD2 (6 bases). The CDR3 length is 12 residues. Germline V gene sequence: CDR1 MNHNY, CDR2 SVGAGI (reference sequence). With 9 bases removed from V and 5 bases from J, the gap between germline ends came to 12 bases. CDR3 residues: CASNPGLDTQYF. The DNA for the CDR3 is TGTGCCAGTAATCCGGGACTAGATACGCAGTATTTT.

The chain has TRBV7-9 and TRBJ2-7, with 7 bases fitting TRBD1. Germline assignment: CDR1 SEHNR and CDR2 FQNEAQ (reference sequence). The CDR3 loop spans 15 amino acids. Trimming at V came to 6 bases and at J to 4 bases, leaving 12 bases not matched to a gene. The chain's CDR3 is CASSPGTANDYEQYF. The CDR3 DNA reads TGTGCCAGCAGTCCCGGGACAGCAAACGATTACGAGCAGTACTTC.

CDR3 coding DNA: TGTGCCAGCAGCCGAGACAGGGGGATTTCCTATGGCTACACCTTC. It specifies CASSRDRGISYGYTF. This chain connects TRBV14 to TRBJ1-2; 9 bases map to TRBD1. Germline V lookup: CDR1 SGHDN, CDR2 FVKESK. Unmatched junction bases numbered 7, after V lost 4 bases and J lost 4 bases. The CDR3 totals 15 residues.

This chain's CDR3 is CASSETAETQYF. CDR3 in DNA: TGTGCCAGCAGCGAAACAGCAGAGACCCAGTACTTC. The rearrangement uses TRBV5-4 and TRBJ2-5; unclear D gene. V lost 4 bases and J lost 4, with 8 bases in between. The CDR3 length is 12 residues. Germline CDR1 SGHNT, CDR2 YYREEE (reference sequence). Based on the CDR3 plus reference TRBV5-4 and TRBJ2-5, the full variable domain is ETGVTQSPTHLIKTRGQQVTLRCSSQSGHNTVSWYQQALGQGPQFIFQYYREEENGRGNFPPRFSGLQFPNYSSELNVNALELDDSALYLCASSETAETQYFGPGTRLLVL.

The V call is TRBV28, the J call TRBJ1-2, with TRBD1 identical over 12 bases. This CDR3 region has 15 residues. V lost 4 bases, J lost 8 bases, and 8 bases stayed unmatched. Germline CDR1 is MDHEN and CDR2 is SYDVKM. The CDR3 loop reads CASSSATGTGGGYTF. DNA for the CDR3: TGTGCCAGCAGTTCCGCCACCGGGACAGGGGGCGGCTACACCTTC.

The V call is TRBV5-4, the J call TRBJ2-3; TRBD2 matches at 7 bases. With 2 bases clipped from V and 0 bases from J, the junction kept 6 bases outside the gene matches. CDR3 size: 16 residues. The germline V gene encodes CDR1 SGHNT and CDR2 YYREEE (reference sequence). CDR3 nucleotides: TGTGCCAGCAGCTTAAAGCTAGCGGCTAGCACAGATACGCAGTATTTT. Translation gives CASSLKLAASTDTQYF. Filled out from reference TRBV5-4 and TRBJ2-3, the complete variable domain reads ETGVTQSPTHLIKTRGQQVTLRCSSQSGHNTVSWYQQALGQGPQFIFQYYREEENGRGNFPPRFSGLQFPNYSSELNVNALELDDSALYLCASSLKLAASTDTQYFGPGTRLTVL.

The chain has TRBV6-5 and TRBJ2-7, with 8 bases identical to TRBD2. The CDR3 is 16 amino acids. With V trimmed by 3 bases and J by 0 bases, 7 bases remained unmatched. The germline V gene encodes CDR1 MNHEY and CDR2 SVGAGI. CDR3 sequence: CASSYTEAGDSYEQYF. The DNA of the CDR3 is TGTGCCAGCAGTTATACTGAAGCGGGAGACTCCTACGAGCAGTACTTC.

This clone was observed a few times. This chain uses TRBV27 with TRBJ1-1; 8 bases match TRBD1. This CDR3 is 17 amino acids long. Trimming at V came to 2 bases and at J to 1 base, leaving 9 bases not matched to a gene. Per the germline V gene, CDR1 is MNHEY and CDR2 is SMNVEV (reference sequence). The CDR3 DNA reads TGTGCCAGCAGTTTAAGGGGACGGGGACAGGCGAACACTGAAGCTTTCTTT. This translates into CASSLRGRGQANTEAFF.

The chain combines TRBV9 with TRBJ1-1, with 7 bases matching TRBD1. Germline CDR1 is SGDLS and CDR2 is YYNGEE. This CDR3 spans 15 amino acids. V lost 9 bases to trimming and J lost 1 base; unmatched junction nucleotides: 12. The CDR3, as DNA: TGTGCCACCGGGACGGCGGAGGGGGCGAACACTGAAGCTTTCTTT. Its translation: CATGTAEGANTEAFF.

As regards this clone: A read error may produce the germline difference seen at one junction end. The chain carries TRBV4-1 and TRBJ2-7; weak D call: TRBD1 (6 bases). The CDR3 extends over 14 amino acids. CDR1 is MGHRA, CDR2 YSYEKL, per germline. The CDR3 sequence: CASSPGQTDYEQCF. CDR3 sequence (DNA): TGCGCCAGCAGCCCTGGACAGACAGACTACGAGCAGTGCTTC.

The rearrangement joins TRBV18 to TRBJ2-7; 7 bases are a match to TRBD1. The length of the CDR3 is 13 residues. Looked up from germline, CDR1 is KGHSH and CDR2 is LQKENI. J was trimmed by 4 bases and V by 3 bases; bases with no gene match: 3. CDR3 protein: CASSPQGQYEQYF. As DNA, the CDR3 is TGTGCCAGCTCACCCCAGGGACAGTACGAGCAGTACTTC.

This clone has a single count. The chain is built from TRBV6-1 and TRBJ2-2; 7 bases fit TRBD1. V dropped 5 bases and J dropped 1; count of bases not matched to a gene: 4. Germline V gene lookup returns CDR1 MNHNS and CDR2 SASEGT. The CDR3 length is 15 residues. This chain's CDR3 is CASSSRTGNTGELFF. CDR3 DNA sequence: TGTGCCAGCAGTTCACGGACAGGGAACACCGGGGAGCTGTTTTTT.

The V call is TRBV10-3, the J call TRBJ1-5; D is uncertain. V lost 5 bases to trimming and J lost 0 bases, with 8 bases between them. CDR1 and CDR2 (germline): ENHRY, SYGVKD. The CDR3 extends over 14 amino acids. CDR3 sequence reads: CAISSGLSNQPQHF. CDR3 nucleotides: TGTGCCATCAGTTCCGGTCTTAGCAATCAGCCCCAGCATTTT.

The chain combines TRBV5-4 with TRBJ2-5; 8 bases map to TRBD2. Germline CDR1 is SGHNT and CDR2 is YYREEE (reference sequence). The CDR3 loop spans 14 amino acids. Trimming cost V 2 bases and J 5 bases; bases outside gene matches: 5. The CDR3 DNA sequence: TGTGCCAGCAGCTTAGCGGGAGTGGGTGAGACCCAGTACTTC. This codes for CASSLAGVGETQYF.

The chain employs TRBV5-1 and TRBJ2-5, with TRBD1 matching over 7 bases. The germline V gene has CDR1 SGHRS and CDR2 YFSETQ. Losses at the gene ends were 5 bases for V and 4 bases for J; bases not matched to a gene: 8. The CDR3 sequence is 14 residues long. CDR3 protein: CASRTGTVGETQYF. CDR3 DNA sequence: TGCGCCAGCAGAACCGGGACAGTGGGAGAGACCCAGTACTTC.

The chain combines TRBV19 with TRBJ1-2; tentative D call: TRBD1 (6 bases). Germline V gene sequence: CDR1 LNHDA, CDR2 SQIVND (reference sequence). V was shortened by 5 bases and J by 5 bases, with 12 bases between the two germline ends. The CDR3 has 13 amino acids. DNA for the CDR3: TGTGCCAGTAGTTCGGGGGGCGCATATGGCTACACCTTC. Amino acid sequence: CASSSGGAYGYTF.

The J gene is TRBJ1-5, the V gene TRBV2; TRBD1 matches at 11 bases. The CDR3 runs 15 residues. Germline CDR1 is SNHLY and CDR2 is FYNNEI. V was pared by 6 bases and J by 6 bases, with 7 bases of the junction left unmatched. The CDR3 sequence is CASRAGQGGGQPQHF. CDR3 in DNA: TGTGCCAGCAGGGCGGGACAGGGGGGAGGTCAGCCCCAGCATTTT. Using reference TRBV2 and TRBJ1-5 for the parts outside the CDR3, the full variable domain is EPEVTQTPSHQVTQMGQEVILRCVPISNHLYFYWYRQILGQKVEFLVSFYNNEISEKSEIFDDQFSVERPDGSNFTLKIRSTKLEDSAMYFCASRAGQGGGQPQHFGDGTRLSIL.

This clone was found a few times. This sequence joins TRBV7-7 and TRBJ2-1, with D tentatively TRBD1 (6 bases). In germline, CDR1 is SSHAT, CDR2 FNYEAQ (reference sequence). CDR3 size: 16 residues. Trimming stripped 5 bases from V and 0 bases from J, with 14 bases between. The CDR3: CASSRTQGSSYNEQFF. The CDR3 DNA reads TGTGCCAGCAGCCGCACACAGGGCAGCTCCTACAATGAGCAGTTCTTC.

This clone turned up a few times. The V call is TRBV6-5, the J call TRBJ1-2; a possible D gene is TRBD1 (6 bases). This CDR3 is 15 amino acids long. Germline V CDR1 and CDR2: MNHEY, SVGAGI. Trimming stripped 2 bases from V and 2 bases from J, with 12 bases between. CDR3 sequence reads: CASSYGGGQNYGYTF. CDR3 coding DNA: TGTGCCAGCAGTTACGGGGGGGGACAAAACTATGGCTACACCTTC.

This clone appeared once. V usage is TRBV19 and J usage is TRBJ2-7; 8 nucleotides match TRBD1. After removal of 5 bases from V and 5 bases from J, the junction contained 5 bases not matched to a gene. CDR3 length: 13 residues. CDR1 is LNHDA, CDR2 SQIVND, per germline (reference sequence). As DNA, the CDR3 is TGTGCCAGTAGTCCAAACAGGGGGAACGAGCAGTACTTC. Amino acids: CASSPNRGNEQYF.

This clone has more than one count but fewer than ten. The genes are TRBV7-4 and TRBJ2-7, with 10 positions matching TRBD2. This CDR3 is 15 amino acids long. The germline gives CDR1 SGHVT, CDR2 SQSDAQ. J gave up 5 bases and V 7 bases, and 11 bases lay outside the gene matches. CDR3 residues: CASTHSSGSSDEQYF. The CDR3, as DNA: TGTGCCAGCACCCACTCTAGCGGGAGTTCCGACGAGCAGTACTTC.

The gene calls are TRBV5-1 and TRBJ2-3; 7 bases align to TRBD2. The trim removed 7 bases at V and 5 bases at J, leaving 10 bases unmatched. CDR3 length equals 14 residues. CDR1 and CDR2 (germline): SGHRS, YFSETQ. The CDR3 sequence: CASGGSGKIDTQYF. CDR3 sequence (DNA): TGCGCCAGCGGAGGAAGCGGGAAAATAGATACGCAGTATTTT.

The V call is TRBV30, the J call TRBJ1-3, with D uncertain. In germline, CDR1 is GTSNPN, CDR2 SVGIG (reference sequence). There are 11 residues in the CDR3. The ends were cut back, 0 bases at V and 8 bases at J, with 5 bases in the middle. The CDR3 region has the DNA TGTGCCTGGAGTGTACGGGACACCATATATTTT. Protein: CAWSVRDTIYF.

The chain carries TRBV5-1 and TRBJ2-7; D is unclear. The ends were cut back, 0 bases at V and 4 bases at J, with 5 bases in the middle. The length of the CDR3 is 12 residues. Germline V gives CDR1 SGHRS, CDR2 YFSETQ. CDR3 sequence: CASSLDAYEQYF. Written as DNA, the CDR3 is TGCGCCAGCAGCTTGGACGCGTACGAGCAGTACTTC.

The chain recombines TRBV5-1 with TRBJ1-5; maybe TRBD1 (6 bases). V was cut by 7 bases and J by 4 bases, with 12 bases left in between. From germline, CDR1 is SGHRS and CDR2 YFSETQ. The CDR3 contains 13 residues. The CDR3 DNA reads as TGCGCCAGCCAACAGGGACCTAATCAGCCCCAGCATTTT. It codes for CASQQGPNQPQHF.